These 13 T cell receptor beta chains originate from one sample sequenced in a study of shared clonotypes between healthy human individuals. Data came from immunoSEQ multiplex PCR; TCRdb stores just in-frame clones and leaves some out. The table shows a few million clones, with about 92% occurring only once. Sequencing was performed on naive CD4+ T cells sorted from blood. Indicated subset: CD45RA+ positively selected. The receptors here all came from a man between 18 and 35 years old in good health.

This chain uses TRBV28 with TRBJ2-4; the match to TRBD1 covers 8 bases. The CDR3 consists of 16 residues. V was pared by 3 bases and J by 2 bases, with 6 bases of the junction left unmatched. The germline gives CDR1 MDHEN, CDR2 SYDVKM. The CDR3 loop is CASSLGDRTSKNIQYF. CDR3 nucleotide sequence: TGTGCCAGCAGTTTGGGGGACAGGACTTCCAAAAACATTCAGTACTTC.

The V call is TRBV5-1, the J call TRBJ2-3, with TRBD2 matching over 7 bases. This CDR3 comprises 14 residues. Trimming at V came to 7 bases and at J to 6 bases, leaving 11 bases not matched to a gene. From germline, CDR1 is SGHRS and CDR2 YFSETQ. CDR3 sequence: CASSRGRELDTQYF. For the CDR3, the DNA is TGCGCCAGCTCGCGCGGGCGGGAGCTCGATACGCAGTATTTT.

The rearrangement links TRBV6-1 to TRBJ1-5, with TRBD1 matching 10 bases. Looked up from germline, CDR1 is MNHNS and CDR2 is SASEGT. V lost 2 bases and J lost 5; bases outside the gene matches: 12. CDR3 length equals 18 residues. CDR3: CASSENIRDRGTYQPQHF. As DNA, the CDR3 is TGTGCCAGCAGTGAAAACATCCGGGACAGGGGAACGTATCAGCCCCAGCATTTT.

CDR3 residues: CASSPKQGALYEQYF. Written as DNA, the CDR3 is TGTGCCAGCAGCCCGAAGCAGGGGGCATTATACGAGCAGTACTTC. The chain employs TRBV7-9 and TRBJ2-7, with TRBD1 matching over 8 bases. After removal of 5 bases from V and 4 bases from J, the junction contained 10 bases not matched to a gene. This CDR3 has 15 amino acids. CDR1 SEHNR and CDR2 FQNEAQ come from the germline V gene (reference sequence).

J is TRBJ2-5 and V is TRBV29-1; TRBD2 agrees at 10 bases. CDR3 length: 14 amino acids. Trimming took 5 bases from V and 2 from J; bases not matched to a gene: 5. Germline CDR1 and CDR2: SQVTM and ANQGSEA. Here the CDR3 DNA reads TGCAGCGTTCCCAGAGCGGGAGGGCAAGAGACCCAGTACTTC. It encodes CSVPRAGGQETQYF.

This clone was detected only once. Other nucleotide sequences in the sample specify the same CDR3. This sequence joins TRBV6-6 and TRBJ2-2, with D perhaps being TRBD1 or TRBD2 (5 bases each). Between the trimmed V and J ends, which lost 2 bases and 2 bases, there was a span of 6 bases. This CDR3 comprises 14 residues. In germline, CDR1 is MNHNY, CDR2 SVGAGI (reference sequence). Here the CDR3 DNA reads TGTGCCAGCAGTTACGGGGGAAACACCGGGGAGCTGTTTTTT. Encoded protein: CASSYGGNTGELFF.

V and J are TRBV4-2 and TRBJ1-6; D gene ambiguous. Trimming removed 0 bases from V and 0 bases from J, with 12 bases in between. The germline V gene has CDR1 LGHNA and CDR2 YNFKEQ. CDR3 size: 18 residues. The CDR3 region has the DNA TGTGCCAGCAGCCAAGATGTAGGGCAGAGCTCCTATAATTCACCCCTCCACTTT. Its protein product is CASSQDVGQSSYNSPLHF.

The chain employs TRBV5-1 and TRBJ2-1; D may be TRBD1 or TRBD2 (5 bases each). Deletions cut 0 bases from V and 3 bases from J, with 13 bases between. The CDR3 runs to 16 residues. CDR1 and CDR2 (germline): SGHRS, YFSETQ. CDR3 sequence: CASSLGTGTSYNEQFF. In nucleotides, the CDR3 is TGCGCCAGCAGCTTGGGTACCGGGACCAGCTACAATGAGCAGTTCTTC.

The chain has TRBV30 and TRBJ2-5; TRBD2 matches at 9 bases. V dropped 1 base and J dropped 4; count of bases not matched to a gene: 10. Looked up from germline, CDR1 is GTSNPN and CDR2 is SVGIG (reference sequence). The CDR3 extends over 16 amino acids. The CDR3 coding sequence is TGTGCCTGGAGTGGGGAGAGGCGGGGGGGCCTAGAGACCCAGTACTTC. It specifies CAWSGERRGGLETQYF. Using reference TRBV30 and TRBJ2-5 for the parts outside the CDR3, the full variable domain is SQTIHQWPATLVQPVGSPLSLECTVEGTSNPNLYWYRQAAGRGLQLLFYSVGIGQISSEVPQNLSASRPQDRQFILSSKKLLLSDSGFYLCAWSGERRGGLETQYFGPGTRLLVL.

V usage is TRBV6-6 and J usage is TRBJ1-2, with a tentative D call TRBD1 (6 bases). V was shortened by 6 bases and J by 4 bases, with 9 bases between the two germline ends. The CDR3 is 12 amino acids. The germline gives CDR1 MNHNY, CDR2 SVGAGI (reference sequence). In nucleotides, the CDR3 is TGTGCCAGCAGGATAGGGGGCTATGGCTACACCTTC. Residues: CASRIGGYGYTF.

This sequence joins TRBV30 and TRBJ2-5, with D tentatively TRBD2 (5 bases). V lost 0 bases, J lost 5 bases, and 16 bases lay in between. The germline gives CDR1 GTSNPN, CDR2 SVGIG (reference sequence). The CDR3 sequence is 15 residues long. CDR3: CAWSVPTAARETQYF. As DNA, the CDR3 is TGTGCCTGGAGTGTCCCAACAGCGGCCAGGGAGACCCAGTACTTC. Variable domain in full (rest from reference TRBV30 and TRBJ2-5): SQTIHQWPATLVQPVGSPLSLECTVEGTSNPNLYWYRQAAGRGLQLLFYSVGIGQISSEVPQNLSASRPQDRQFILSSKKLLLSDSGFYLCAWSVPTAARETQYFGPGTRLLVL.

This clone occurred once. Other DNA sequences in the sample encode the same CDR3. V gene TRBV5-1 combines with J gene TRBJ1-5; D is unresolved. From germline, CDR1 is SGHRS and CDR2 YFSETQ. The CDR3 contains 14 residues. V shed 5 bases and J shed 4 bases, with 13 bases lying between them. CDR3 amino acids: CASSPDGGNQPQHF. CDR3 nucleotide sequence: TGCGCCAGCAGTCCAGACGGCGGGAATCAGCCCCAGCATTTT.

This CDR3 is CASSPADREQFF. For the CDR3, the DNA is TGTGCCAGCTCACCAGCGGACAGGGAGCAGTTCTTC. This sequence joins TRBV18 and TRBJ2-1, with TRBD1 matching 7 bases. Germline CDR1 KGHSH, CDR2 LQKENI. The ends lost 2 bases at V and 10 bases at J; junction bases unmatched: 2. The CDR3 has 12 amino acids.